The source of this T cell receptor beta chain is a study of intratumoral heterogeneity in liver cancer. About the research overall: With a median age of approximately 58 years, most patients were men.

The hepatocellular carcinoma nodule was sampled at distinct, geographically separated regions. In its sample, this clone was seen once. Its antigen is currently unknown. This CDR3 has 12 residues. J gave up 7 bases and V 6 bases, and 4 bases lay outside the gene matches. The germline gives CDR1 MNHEY, CDR2 SVGAGI. TCRdb's copy holds only in-frame clones and misses some; the assay was immunoSEQ multiplex PCR. Found here are roughly 6,200 clones, around 71% of them singletons; the top ten hold about 39%. Study findings and constraints: Tumor-infiltrating lymphocyte representation was acknowledged to be under-sampled. Region b showed significantly fewer unique T-cell clonal expansions than region a.

The input for sequencing was tumor tissue, taken before any cancer treatment. The TCR originated in a woman in her seventies with hepatocellular carcinoma. This chain links TRBV6-5 with TRBJ2-7; 9 nucleotides match TRBD1. The CDR3 sequence is CASRGQGREQYF. The CDR3 DNA sequence: TGTGCCAGCAGGGGACAGGGTAGAGAGCAGTACTTC.